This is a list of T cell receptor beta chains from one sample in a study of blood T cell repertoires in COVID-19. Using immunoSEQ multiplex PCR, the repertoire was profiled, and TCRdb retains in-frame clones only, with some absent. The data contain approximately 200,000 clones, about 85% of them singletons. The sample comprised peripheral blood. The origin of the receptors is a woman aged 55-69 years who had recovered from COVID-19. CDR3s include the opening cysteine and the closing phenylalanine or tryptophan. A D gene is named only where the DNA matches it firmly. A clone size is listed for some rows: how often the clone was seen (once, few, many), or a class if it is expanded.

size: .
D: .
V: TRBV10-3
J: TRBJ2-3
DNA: TGTGCCATCAGTGGGGGAGCGGGCACAGATACGCAGTATTTT
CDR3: CAISGGAGTDTQYF

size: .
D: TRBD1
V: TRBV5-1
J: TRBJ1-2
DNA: TGCGCCAGCAGCACCTCCAGGGACAGCACCTATGGCTACACCTTC
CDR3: CASSTSRDSTYGYTF

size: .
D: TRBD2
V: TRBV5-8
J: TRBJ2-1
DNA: TGTGCCAGCAGCTTGGAACGGGGGGTTGTTGATGAGCAGTTCTTC
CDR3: CASSLERGVVDEQFF

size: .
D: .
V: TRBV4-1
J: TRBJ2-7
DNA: TGCGCCAGCAGCCAAGATGTTGGTCGGGTCCTAGGGCAGTACTTC
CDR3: CASSQDVGRVLGQYF

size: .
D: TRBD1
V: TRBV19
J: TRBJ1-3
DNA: TGTGCCAGTAGTGCGGGACAGGCGATTCCTGGAAACACCATATATTTT
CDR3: CASSAGQAIPGNTIYF

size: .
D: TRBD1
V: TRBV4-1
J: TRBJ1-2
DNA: TGCGCCAGCAGCCCAATCGGACAGGGGAAGCGCTACACCTTC
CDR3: CASSPIGQGKRYTF

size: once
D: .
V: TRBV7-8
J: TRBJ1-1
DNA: TGTGCCAGCAGCCCACAGGGGAACACTGAAGCTTTCTTT
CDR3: CASSPQGNTEAFF

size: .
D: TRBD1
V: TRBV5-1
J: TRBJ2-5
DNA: TGCGCCACCCGGACAGGGGGCCAAGAGACCCAGTACTTC
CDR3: CATRTGGQETQYF

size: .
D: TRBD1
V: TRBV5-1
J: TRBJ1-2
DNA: TGCGCCAGCAGCCCGGGACAGGGAGGCTATGGCTACACCTTC
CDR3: CASSPGQGGYGYTF

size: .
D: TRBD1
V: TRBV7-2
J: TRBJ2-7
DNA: TGTGCCAGCAGCCCAACCCGGGGACAGGGTGGCCTCGAGCAGTACTTC
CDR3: CASSPTRGQGGLEQYF

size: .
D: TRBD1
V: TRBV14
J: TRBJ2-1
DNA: TGTGCCAGCAGCCAGAACAGGGGGGAGGTGTTCAATGAGCAGTTCTTC
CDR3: CASSQNRGEVFNEQFF

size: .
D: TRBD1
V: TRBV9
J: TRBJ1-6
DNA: TGTGCCAGCAGCGGGGGGACAGGGGGCGCATATTCACCCCTCCACTTT
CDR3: CASSGGTGGAYSPLHF

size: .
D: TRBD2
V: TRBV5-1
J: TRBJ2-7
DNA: TGCGCCAGCAGCCCGACCGGGACTAGCGCCTACGAGCAGTACTTC
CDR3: CASSPTGTSAYEQYF

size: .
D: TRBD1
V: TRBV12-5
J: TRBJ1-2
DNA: TGTGCTAGTGGTTTGGTATTAGGACAGGGAATGAACTATGGCTACACCTTC
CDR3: CASGLVLGQGMNYGYTF

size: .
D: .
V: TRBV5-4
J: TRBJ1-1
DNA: TGTGCCAGCAGATTGGGGGGCAGGGGCACTGAAGCTTTCTTT
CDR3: CASRLGGRGTEAFF

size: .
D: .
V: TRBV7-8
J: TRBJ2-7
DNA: TGTGCCAGCAGCTTGGAGCTGGGTAGAATAGATGAGCAGTACTTC
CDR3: CASSLELGRIDEQYF

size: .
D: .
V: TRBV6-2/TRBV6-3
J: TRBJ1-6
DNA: TGTGCCAGCAGTTACTCCTGGGGGCCGGCCCTCCACTTT
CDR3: CASSYSWGPALHF

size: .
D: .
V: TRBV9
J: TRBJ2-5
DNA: TGTGCCAGCAGCGCCTCCAACTGGGCGGGGGATACCCTCGGGGGCCAGACCCAGTACTTC
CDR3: CASSASNWAGDTLGGQTQYF

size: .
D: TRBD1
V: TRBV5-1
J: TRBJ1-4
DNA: TGCGCCAGCAGCTTCGACGGGACAGGGTTTGAGAAACTGTTTTTT
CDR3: CASSFDGTGFEKLFF

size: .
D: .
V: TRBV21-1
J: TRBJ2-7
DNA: TGTGCCAGCAGCAAAGGGGGGCAGAACCTCTCCTACGAGCAGTACTTC
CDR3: CASSKGGQNLSYEQYF

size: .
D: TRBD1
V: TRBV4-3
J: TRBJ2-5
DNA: TGCGCCAGCAGCCAGGGGACAGTCCAGGAGACCCAGTACTTC
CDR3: CASSQGTVQETQYF

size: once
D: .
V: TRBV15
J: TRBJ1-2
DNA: TGTGCCACCAGCCCGGGGGGGCAGGATGGCTACACCTTC
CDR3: CATSPGGQDGYTF

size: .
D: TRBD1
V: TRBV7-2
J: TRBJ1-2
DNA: TGTGCCAGCAGCTTAAGGACAGGGAGTAATGACTACACCTTC
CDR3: CASSLRTGSNDYTF

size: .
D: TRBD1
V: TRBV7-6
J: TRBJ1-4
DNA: TGTGCCAGCAGCTTGACCGGACAGGGGGCTAATGAAAAACTGTTTTTT
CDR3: CASSLTGQGANEKLFF

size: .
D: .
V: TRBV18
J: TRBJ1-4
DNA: TGTGCCAGCTCACCAGGGCGGGATGAAAAACTGTTTTTT
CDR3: CASSPGRDEKLFF

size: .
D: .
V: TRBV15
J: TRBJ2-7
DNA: TGTGCCACCAGGGGCGACCCCAGATCCTACGAGCAGTACTTC
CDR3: CATRGDPRSYEQYF

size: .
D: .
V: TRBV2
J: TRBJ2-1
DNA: TGTGCCAGCAGACTTGACACCGTGGTGATCTTC
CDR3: CASRLDTVVIF

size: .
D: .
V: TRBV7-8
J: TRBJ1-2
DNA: TGTGCCAGCAGCTTAGCGCAGGGCTTTAACTATGGCTACACCTTC
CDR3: CASSLAQGFNYGYTF

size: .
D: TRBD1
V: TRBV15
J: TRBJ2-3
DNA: TGTGCCACCAGCAGAGATCTCACAGGGGGTCCAGATACGCAGTATTTT
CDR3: CATSRDLTGGPDTQYF

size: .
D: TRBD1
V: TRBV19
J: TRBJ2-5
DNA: TGTGCCAGTTCCCGGACAGGCGGAGAGACCCAGTACTTC
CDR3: CASSRTGGETQYF

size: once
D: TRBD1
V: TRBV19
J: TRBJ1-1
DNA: TGTGCCAGTAGTTTACCACAGGGGTTCCGTGACACTGAAGCTTTCTTT
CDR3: CASSLPQGFRDTEAFF

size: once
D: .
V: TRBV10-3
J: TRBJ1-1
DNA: TGTGCCATCACGGACACAGGGAACACTGAAGCTTTCTTT
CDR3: CAITDTGNTEAFF

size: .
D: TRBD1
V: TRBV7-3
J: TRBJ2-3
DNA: TGTGCCAGCAGCTTTCAGGGGGTCGGGGGCACAGATACGCAGTATTTT
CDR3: CASSFQGVGGTDTQYF

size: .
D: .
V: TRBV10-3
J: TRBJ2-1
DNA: TGTGCCATCACGAAGGACTTGAGCTCCTACAATGAGCAGTTCTTC
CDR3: CAITKDLSSYNEQFF

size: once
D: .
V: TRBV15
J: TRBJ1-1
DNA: TGTGCCACCAGCCCGAGAGGGGGGGCCACTGAAGCTTTCTTT
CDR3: CATSPRGGATEAFF

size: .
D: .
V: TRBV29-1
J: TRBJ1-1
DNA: TGCAGCGTCTTTCTCAGGAACACTGAAGCTTTCTTT
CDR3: CSVFLRNTEAFF

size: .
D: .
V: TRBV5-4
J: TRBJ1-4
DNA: TGTGCCAGCAGCCAGTACTCAGGGATGTCTGGTGAAAAACTGTTTTTT
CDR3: CASSQYSGMSGEKLFF

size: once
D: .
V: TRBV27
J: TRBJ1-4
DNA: TGTGCCAGCAGTTTATCAAGCCAGAGGAATGAAAAACTGTTTTTT
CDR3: CASSLSSQRNEKLFF

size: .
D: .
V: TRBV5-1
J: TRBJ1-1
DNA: TGCGCCAGCAGCAAAGGACAGACTGAAGCTTTCTTT
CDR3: CASSKGQTEAFF

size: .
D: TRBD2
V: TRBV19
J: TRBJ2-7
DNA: TGTGCCAGTAGTTCTAGCGGGGGATCCTACGAGCAGTACTTC
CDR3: CASSSSGGSYEQYF

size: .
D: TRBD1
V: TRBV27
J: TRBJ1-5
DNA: TGTGCCAGCAAAGGGACAGGGGTCAATCAGCCCCAGCATTTT
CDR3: CASKGTGVNQPQHF

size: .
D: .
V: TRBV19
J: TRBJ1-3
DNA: TGTGCCAGTAGTAACGAAAGGGGCTCTGGAAACACCATATATTTT
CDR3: CASSNERGSGNTIYF

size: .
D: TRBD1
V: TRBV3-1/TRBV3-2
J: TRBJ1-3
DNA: TGTGCCAGCAGCCCCAGGACAGGGGGCTCTGGAAACACCATATATTTT
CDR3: CASSPRTGGSGNTIYF

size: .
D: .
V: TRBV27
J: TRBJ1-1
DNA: TGTGCCAGCAGTCCCGGGGGGGGCGCAACTGAAGCTTTCTTT
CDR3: CASSPGGGATEAFF

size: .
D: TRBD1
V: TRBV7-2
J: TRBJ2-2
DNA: TGTGCCAGCAAAACCAGACAGGGGCCCGGGGAGCTGTTTTTT
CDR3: CASKTRQGPGELFF

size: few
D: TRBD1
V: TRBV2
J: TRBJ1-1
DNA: TGTGCCAGCAGTGATTATTTGACAGGGGCGAGAGATCGAGCTTTCTTT
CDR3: CASSDYLTGARDRAFF

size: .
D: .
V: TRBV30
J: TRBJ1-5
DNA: TGTGCCTGGAGTGTCGTCGGGGGTCTGGGCAATCAGCCCCAGCATTTT
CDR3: CAWSVVGGLGNQPQHF

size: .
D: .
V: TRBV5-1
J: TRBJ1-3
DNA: TGCGCCAGCAGCTTGATAGGGTCCCGAGGACAAGTTTCTGGAAACACCATATATTTT
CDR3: CASSLIGSRGQVSGNTIYF

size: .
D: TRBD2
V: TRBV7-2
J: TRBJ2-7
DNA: TGTGCCAGCAGCTCTTCTAGCGGGGGCCTCTCCTACGAGCAGTACTTC
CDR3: CASSSSSGGLSYEQYF

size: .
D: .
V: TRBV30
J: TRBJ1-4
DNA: TGTGCCTGGAGAGAAAACAGGGTATTCGATGAAAAACTGTTTTTT
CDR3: CAWRENRVFDEKLFF

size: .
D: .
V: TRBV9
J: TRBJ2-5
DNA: TGTGCCAGCAGCGTAGGACCCGGAGAGAGGGAGACCCAGTACTTC
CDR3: CASSVGPGERETQYF

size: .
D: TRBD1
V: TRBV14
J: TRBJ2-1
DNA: TGTGCCAGCAGCCAGGGACAGGGGGTTTACAATGAGCAGTTCTTC
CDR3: CASSQGQGVYNEQFF

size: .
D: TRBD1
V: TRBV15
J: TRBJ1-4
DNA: TGTGCCACCAGCAGAGATAAAGTGGGACAGGGTTGGGGTGAAAAACTGTTTTTT
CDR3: CATSRDKVGQGWGEKLFF

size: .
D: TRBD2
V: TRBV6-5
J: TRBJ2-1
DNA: TGTGCCAGCATGCCTAGCGGGGGATACAACAATGAGCAGTTCTTC
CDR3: CASMPSGGYNNEQFF

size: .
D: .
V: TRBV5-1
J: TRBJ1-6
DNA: TGCGCCAGCAGCTTGAAGCGGGACTCACCCCTCCACTTT
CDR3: CASSLKRDSPLHF

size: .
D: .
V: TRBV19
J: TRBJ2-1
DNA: TGTGCCAGTAGTATCGTCGGAGACAATGAGCAGTTCTTC
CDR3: CASSIVGDNEQFF

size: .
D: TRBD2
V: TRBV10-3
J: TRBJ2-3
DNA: TGTGCCATCCGTGGGTCGGGGCGGGGGGTTGGCACAGATACGCAGTATTTT
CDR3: CAIRGSGRGVGTDTQYF